These 11 T cell receptor beta chains were all obtained from the same sample, sequenced in a study of blood T cells in healthy people across ages. Alongside a J-beta primer mix, a sample-barcoded 5' primer served in a second PCR lasting roughly 7 to 11 cycles. One entry per CDR3 protein results from TCRdb running MiXCR on the 5' RACE reads. The sample includes 800,000 to 950,000 distinct CDR3 sequences, 25% to 30% seen only once; the top ten take about 10%. These same data were also listed under a study on T cells of mothers and their children.

The specimen was blood. The receptor set was obtained from a woman aged 40 to 49 in good health.

As for this clonotype: Just one base apart from a much larger clone, this may be a read error. This sequence joins TRBV3-1 and TRBJ2-7; D tentatively fits TRBD1 or TRBD2 (5 bases each). The CDR3 has 15 residues. Germline V gene sequence: CDR1 LGHDT, CDR2 YNNKEL (reference sequence). In DNA, the CDR3 is TGTGCCGGCAGCCACGCCGGGACCCACGGTTACGAGCAGTACTTC. Translation: CAGSHAGTHGYEQYF.

V gene TRBV4-1 combines with J gene TRBJ2-3; 11 positions match TRBD2. The CDR3 consists of 18 residues. V was pared by 4 bases and J by 2 bases, with 11 bases of the junction left unmatched. CDR1 and CDR2 from the germline V gene are MGHRA and YSYEKL. Here the CDR3 DNA reads TGCGCCAGCAGCCCTCCCCCGGTAGCGGGGGGGACCACAGATACGCAGTATTTT. Protein sequence: CASSPPPVAGGTTDTQYF.

V gene TRBV28 combines with J gene TRBJ2-3, with 8 bases matching TRBD2. The CDR3 consists of 13 residues. In germline, CDR1 is MDHEN, CDR2 SYDVKM. V lost 8 bases to trimming and J lost 4 bases; unmatched junction nucleotides: 5. CDR3 DNA: TGTGCCAGCCACGGGGGGGGAGCAGATACGCAGTATTTT. Translating it yields CASHGGGADTQYF. The full variable domain, its missing parts supplied by reference TRBV28 and TRBJ2-3, is DVKVTQSSRYLVKRTGEKVFLECVQDMDHENMFWYRQDPGLGLRLIYFSYDVKMKEKGDIPEGYSVSREKKERFSLILESASTNQTSMYLCASHGGGADTQYFGPGTRLTVL.

The V gene is TRBV6-6, the J gene TRBJ1-1; D is unresolved. The CDR3 is 15 amino acids. In germline, CDR1 is MNHNY, CDR2 SVGAGI (reference sequence). The germline V and J ends were trimmed by 7 bases and 4 bases, with 19 bases remaining between them. The CDR3 loop reads CASKNGVRTGTEAFF. CDR3 sequence (DNA): TGTGCCAGCAAAAATGGCGTGAGGACCGGCACTGAAGCTTTCTTT.

This clonotype has more than one count but fewer than ten. V usage is TRBV7-9 and J usage is TRBJ2-5; TRBD2 matches at 9 bases. CDR3 length equals 14 residues. Losses at the gene ends were 5 bases for V and 4 bases for J; bases not matched to a gene: 5. Germline-derived CDR1 and CDR2 are SEHNR and FQNEAQ (reference sequence). The CDR3 loop is CASSIHSGGETQYF. Here the CDR3 DNA reads TGTGCCAGCAGCATCCATAGCGGGGGAGAGACCCAGTACTTC.

In this sample, this clonotype turned up many times. The V and J genes are TRBV6-5 and TRBJ2-6, with D unresolved. Germline-derived CDR1 and CDR2 are MNHEY and SVGAGI. This CDR3 is built from 15 residues. The ends were cut back, 2 bases at V and 2 bases at J, with 7 bases in the middle. The CDR3 region is CASSYQVTGANVLTF. The CDR3 DNA is TGTGCCAGCAGTTACCAGGTGACTGGGGCCAACGTCCTGACTTTC.

Remarks on this clonotype: Relative to the germline gene, one junction end is altered; a read error may explain this. V gene TRBV6-1 combines with J gene TRBJ2-2, with D possibly called TRBD1 or TRBD2 (5 bases each). The germline CDR1 and CDR2 sequences are MNHNS and SASEGT. The CDR3 contains 14 residues. CDR3 residues: CASSGHGHTGERFF. The CDR3 DNA is TGTGCCAGCAGTGGCCATGGACACACCGGGGAGCGGTTTTTT.

This clonotype was counted ten times or more. The gene calls are TRBV27 and TRBJ2-5, with D unclear. The end of the DNA aligns better with TRBJ2-7, so the J call may be wrong. CDR3 length equals 13 residues. The V gene's germline CDR1 is MNHEY and CDR2 SMNVEV (reference sequence). CDR3 loop: CASSFSPDYEQYF. The CDR3 nucleotides are TGTGCCAGCAGTTTCTCGCCCGACTACGAGCAGTACTTC.

This clonotype was seen repeatedly, ten times or more. This sequence joins TRBV7-2 and TRBJ1-1; D gene unclear. CDR1 is SGHTA, CDR2 FQGNSA, per germline. V was shortened by 5 bases and J by 4 bases, with 11 bases between the two germline ends. The CDR3 sequence is 13 residues long. CDR3 sequence (DNA): TGTGCCAGCAGCCCTTGGATCGGCACTGAAGCTTTCTTT. It codes for CASSPWIGTEAFF.

The chain links TRBV4-3 to TRBJ1-2, with 9 bases identical to TRBD1. The CDR3 spans 19 residues. Trimming removed 0 bases from V and 4 bases from J; junction bases left unmatched: 15. CDR1 and CDR2 (germline): LGHNA, YSLEER. The DNA for the CDR3 is TGCGCCAGCAGCCAAGATATGGGGACAGGGACGGTGGTGGGCTATGGCTACACCTTC. Its protein is CASSQDMGTGTVVGYGYTF.

The chain carries TRBV27 and TRBJ1-2; TRBD1 might be the D (6 bases). V was clipped by 2 bases and J by 6 bases, with 22 bases between them. This CDR3 contains 17 residues. Germline CDR1 reads MNHEY; CDR2 reads SMNVEV (reference sequence). CDR3 residues: CASSLNLQGYRRHGYTF. Here the CDR3 DNA reads TGTGCCAGCAGTTTAAATCTACAGGGATACAGGCGCCATGGCTACACCTTC.